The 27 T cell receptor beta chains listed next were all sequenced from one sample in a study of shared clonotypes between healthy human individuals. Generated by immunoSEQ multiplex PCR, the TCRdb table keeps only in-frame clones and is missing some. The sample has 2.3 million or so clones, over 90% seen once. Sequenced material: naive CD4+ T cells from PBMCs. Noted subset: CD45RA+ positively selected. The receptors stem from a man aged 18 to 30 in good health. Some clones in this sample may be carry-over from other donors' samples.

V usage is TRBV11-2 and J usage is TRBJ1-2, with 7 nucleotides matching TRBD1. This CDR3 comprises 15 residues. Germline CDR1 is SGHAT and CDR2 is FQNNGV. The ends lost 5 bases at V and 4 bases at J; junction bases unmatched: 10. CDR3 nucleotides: TGTGCCAGCAGCCCCCGGACAGGACTAGGCTATGGCTACACCTTC. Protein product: CASSPRTGLGYGYTF. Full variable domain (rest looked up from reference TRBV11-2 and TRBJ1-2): EAGVAQSPRYKIIEKRQSVAFWCNPISGHATLYWYQQILGQGPKLLIQFQNNGVVDDSQLPKDRFSAERLKGVDSTLKIQPAKLEDSAVYLCASSPRTGLGYGYTFGSGTRLTVV.

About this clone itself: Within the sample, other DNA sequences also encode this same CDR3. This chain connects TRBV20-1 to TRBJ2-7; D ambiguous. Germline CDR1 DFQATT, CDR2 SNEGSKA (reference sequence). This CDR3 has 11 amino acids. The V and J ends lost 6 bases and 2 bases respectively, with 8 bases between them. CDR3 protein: CSAPAPYEQYF. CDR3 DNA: TGCAGTGCCCCTGCCCCCTACGAGCAGTACTTC.

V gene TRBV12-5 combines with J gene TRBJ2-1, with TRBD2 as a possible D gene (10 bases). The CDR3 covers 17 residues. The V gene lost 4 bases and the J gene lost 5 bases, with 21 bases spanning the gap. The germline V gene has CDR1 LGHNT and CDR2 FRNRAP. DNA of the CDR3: TGTGCTAGTGGTTCCTCACTAGCGGGACAGGGTGACAATGAGCAGTTCTTC. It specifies CASGSSLAGQGDNEQFF.

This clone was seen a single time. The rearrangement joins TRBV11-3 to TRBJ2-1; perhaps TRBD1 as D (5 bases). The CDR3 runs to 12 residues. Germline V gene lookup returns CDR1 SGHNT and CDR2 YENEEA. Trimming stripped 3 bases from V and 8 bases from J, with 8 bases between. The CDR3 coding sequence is TGTGCCAGCAGCTTCAGGGAATATGAGCAGTTCTTC. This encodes CASSFREYEQFF.

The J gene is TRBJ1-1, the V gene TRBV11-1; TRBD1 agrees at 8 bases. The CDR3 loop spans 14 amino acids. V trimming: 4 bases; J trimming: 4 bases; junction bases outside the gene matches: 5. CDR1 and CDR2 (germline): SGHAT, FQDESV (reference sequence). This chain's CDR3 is CASSSGQGGTEAFF. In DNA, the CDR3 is TGTGCCAGCAGCTCCGGACAGGGAGGCACTGAAGCTTTCTTT. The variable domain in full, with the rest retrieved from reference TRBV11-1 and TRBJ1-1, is EAEVAQSPRYKITEKSQAVAFWCDPISGHATLYWYRQILGQGPELLVQFQDESVVDDSQLPKDRFSAERLKGVDSTLKIQPAELGDSAMYLCASSSGQGGTEAFFGQGTRLTVV.

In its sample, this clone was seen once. The CDR3 here is CASSSQNVGSEAFF. DNA for the CDR3: TGTGCCAGCAGTTCCCAAAATGTGGGGTCTGAAGCTTTCTTT. This rearrangement joins TRBV27 to TRBJ1-1; D call uncertain. The CDR3 is 14 residues long. Germline lookup yields CDR1 MNHEY and CDR2 SMNVEV (reference sequence). The germline V and J ends were trimmed by 4 bases and 6 bases, with 15 bases remaining between them.

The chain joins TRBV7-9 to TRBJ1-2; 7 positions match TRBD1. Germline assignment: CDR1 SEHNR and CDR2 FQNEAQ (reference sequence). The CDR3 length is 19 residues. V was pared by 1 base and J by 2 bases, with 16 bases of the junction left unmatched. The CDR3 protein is CASSLVTGIRTGWNYGYTF. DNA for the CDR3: TGTGCCAGCAGCTTAGTTACGGGGATAAGGACAGGCTGGAACTATGGCTACACCTTC.

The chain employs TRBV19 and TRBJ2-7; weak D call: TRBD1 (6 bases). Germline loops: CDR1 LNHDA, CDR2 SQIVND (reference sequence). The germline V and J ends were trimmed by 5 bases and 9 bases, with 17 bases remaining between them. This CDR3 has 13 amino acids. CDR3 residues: CASSGDRSPGQYF. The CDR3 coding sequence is TGTGCCAGTAGTGGAGACAGGTCGCCGGGGCAGTACTTC.

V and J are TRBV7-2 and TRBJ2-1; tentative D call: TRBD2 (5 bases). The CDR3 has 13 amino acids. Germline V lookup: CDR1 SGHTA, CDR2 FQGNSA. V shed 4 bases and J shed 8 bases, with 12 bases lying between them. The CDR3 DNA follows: TGTGCCAGCAGCTCGCCCGCGGGTGATGAGCAGTTCTTC. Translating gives CASSSPAGDEQFF.

The CDR3 here is CASSLSPAGVIQETQYF. CDR3 nucleotide sequence: TGTGCCAGCAGCTTAAGCCCGGCAGGGGTAATACAAGAGACCCAGTACTTC. The chain is built from TRBV7-3 and TRBJ2-5, with D perhaps matching TRBD1 (6 bases). The V end lost 1 base, the J end lost 2 bases, and 17 bases lay between the germline ends. Germline-derived CDR1 and CDR2 are SGHTA and FQGTGA. The CDR3 has 17 amino acids.

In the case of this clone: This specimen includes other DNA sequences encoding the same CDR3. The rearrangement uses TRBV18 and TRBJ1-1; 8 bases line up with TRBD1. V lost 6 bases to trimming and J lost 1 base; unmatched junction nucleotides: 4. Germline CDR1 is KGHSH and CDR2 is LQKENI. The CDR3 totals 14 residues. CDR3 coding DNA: TGTGCCAGCTCTCCCGGGACAGGGAACACTGAAGCTTTCTTT. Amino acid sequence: CASSPGTGNTEAFF.

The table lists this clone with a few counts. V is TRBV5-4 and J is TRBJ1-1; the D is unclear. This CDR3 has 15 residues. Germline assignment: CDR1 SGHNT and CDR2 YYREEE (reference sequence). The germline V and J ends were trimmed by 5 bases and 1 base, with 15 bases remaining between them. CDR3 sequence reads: CASRNRADSNTEAFF. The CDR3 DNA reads TGTGCCAGCAGAAACCGGGCCGACTCGAACACTGAAGCTTTCTTT.

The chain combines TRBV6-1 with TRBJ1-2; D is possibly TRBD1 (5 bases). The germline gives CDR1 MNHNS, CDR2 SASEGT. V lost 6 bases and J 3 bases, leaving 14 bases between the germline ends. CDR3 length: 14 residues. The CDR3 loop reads CASSRVVGDYGYTF. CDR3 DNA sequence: TGTGCCAGCAGCAGGGTGGTGGGGGACTATGGCTACACCTTC.

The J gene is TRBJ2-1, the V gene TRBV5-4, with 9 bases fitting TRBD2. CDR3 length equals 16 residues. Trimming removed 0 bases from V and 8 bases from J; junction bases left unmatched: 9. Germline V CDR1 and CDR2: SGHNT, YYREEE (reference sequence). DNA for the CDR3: TGTGCCAGCAGCTTGGGCGGGACTAGCCGGATTGATGAGCAGTTCTTC. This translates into CASSLGGTSRIDEQFF.

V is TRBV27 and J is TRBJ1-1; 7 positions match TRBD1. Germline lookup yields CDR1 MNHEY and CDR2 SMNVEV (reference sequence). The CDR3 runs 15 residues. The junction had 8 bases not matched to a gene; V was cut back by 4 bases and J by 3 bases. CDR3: CASSSPGTVDTEAFF. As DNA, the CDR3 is TGTGCCAGCAGTTCCCCCGGGACAGTGGACACTGAAGCTTTCTTT.

The CDR3 DNA follows: TGTGCCAGCAGCTCCTGGACTAGCGGGGGGGATACGCAGTATTTT. It is translated as CASSSWTSGGDTQYF. The chain employs TRBV7-2 and TRBJ2-3; 14 bases are shared with TRBD2. In germline, CDR1 is SGHTA, CDR2 FQGNSA. There are 15 residues in the CDR3. V gave up 4 bases and J gave up 6 bases; unmatched junction bases: 3.

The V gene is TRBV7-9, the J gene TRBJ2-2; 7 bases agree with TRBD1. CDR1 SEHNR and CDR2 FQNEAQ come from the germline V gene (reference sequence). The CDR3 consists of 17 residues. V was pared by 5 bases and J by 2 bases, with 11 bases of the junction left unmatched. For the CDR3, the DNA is TGTGCCAGCAGCCCATTACCAGGGGGATTTAACACCGGGGAGCTGTTTTTT. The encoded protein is CASSPLPGGFNTGELFF.

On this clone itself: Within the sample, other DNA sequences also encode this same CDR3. For the CDR3, the DNA is TGCGCCAGCAGCTTGAGGCAGGGTGACACTGAAGCTTTCTTT. Translating gives CASSLRQGDTEAFF. This chain links TRBV5-1 with TRBJ1-1, with a tentative D call TRBD1 (5 bases). Germline CDR1 reads SGHRS; CDR2 reads YFSETQ. The CDR3 runs 14 residues. Trimming removed 1 base at V and 3 bases at J, with 10 bases between.

CDR3 sequence (DNA): TGCGCCAGCAGCCCACGAGGACAGTCCCAGGGTTCACCCCTCCACTTT. Amino acid sequence: CASSPRGQSQGSPLHF. This chain links TRBV5-1 with TRBJ1-6; weak D call: TRBD1 (6 bases). V was trimmed by 4 bases and J by 9 bases, leaving 20 bases between them. Looked up from germline, CDR1 is SGHRS and CDR2 is YFSETQ. CDR3 size: 16 residues. The full variable domain, in which reference TRBV5-1 and TRBJ1-6 provide the parts outside the CDR3, is KAGVTQTPRYLIKTRGQQVTLSCSPISGHRSVSWYQQTPGQGLQFLFEYFSETQRNKGNFPGRFSGRQFSNSRSEMNVSTLELGDSALYLCASSPRGQSQGSPLHFGNGTRLTVT.

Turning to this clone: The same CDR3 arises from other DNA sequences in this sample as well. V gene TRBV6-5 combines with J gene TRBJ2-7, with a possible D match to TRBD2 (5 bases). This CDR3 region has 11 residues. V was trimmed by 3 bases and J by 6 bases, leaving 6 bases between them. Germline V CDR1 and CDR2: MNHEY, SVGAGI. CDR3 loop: CASSYGGEQYF. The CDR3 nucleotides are TGTGCCAGCAGTTATGGAGGCGAGCAGTACTTC.

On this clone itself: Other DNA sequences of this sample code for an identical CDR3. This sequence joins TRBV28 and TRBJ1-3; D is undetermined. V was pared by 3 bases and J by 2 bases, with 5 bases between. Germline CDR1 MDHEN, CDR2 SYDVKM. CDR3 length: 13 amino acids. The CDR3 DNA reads TGTGCCAGCAGTTTCAGAACTGGAAACACCATATATTTT. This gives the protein CASSFRTGNTIYF.

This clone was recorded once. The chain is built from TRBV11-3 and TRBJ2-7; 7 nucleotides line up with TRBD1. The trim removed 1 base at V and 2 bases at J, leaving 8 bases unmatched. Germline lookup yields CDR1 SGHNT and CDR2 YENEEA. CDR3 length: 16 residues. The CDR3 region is CASSLGPDRATYEQYF. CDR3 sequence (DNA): TGTGCCAGCAGCTTAGGTCCCGACAGGGCGACCTACGAGCAGTACTTC.

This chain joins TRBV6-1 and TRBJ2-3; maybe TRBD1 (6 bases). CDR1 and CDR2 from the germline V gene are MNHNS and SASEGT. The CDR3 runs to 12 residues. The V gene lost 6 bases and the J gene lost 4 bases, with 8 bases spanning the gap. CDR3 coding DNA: TGTGCCAGCAGCCCAGGGGCAGATACGCAGTATTTT. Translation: CASSPGADTQYF.

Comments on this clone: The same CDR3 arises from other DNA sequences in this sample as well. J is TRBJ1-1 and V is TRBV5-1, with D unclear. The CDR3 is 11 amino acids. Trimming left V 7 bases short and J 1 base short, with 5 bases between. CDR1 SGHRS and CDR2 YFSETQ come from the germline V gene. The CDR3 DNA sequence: TGCGCCAGCCGAGGGAACACTGAAGCTTTCTTT. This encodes CASRGNTEAFF.

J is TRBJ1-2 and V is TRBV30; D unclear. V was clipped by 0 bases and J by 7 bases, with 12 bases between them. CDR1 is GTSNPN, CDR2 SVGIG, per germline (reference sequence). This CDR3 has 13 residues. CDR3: CAWSVGVTPGYTF. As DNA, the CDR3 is TGTGCCTGGAGTGTAGGAGTAACCCCTGGCTACACCTTC.

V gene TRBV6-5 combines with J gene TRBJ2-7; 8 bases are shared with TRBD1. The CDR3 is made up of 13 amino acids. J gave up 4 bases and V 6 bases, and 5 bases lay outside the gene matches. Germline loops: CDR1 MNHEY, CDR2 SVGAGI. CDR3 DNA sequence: TGTGCCAGCAGCCTCGGACAGGGATACGAGCAGTACTTC. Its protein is CASSLGQGYEQYF.

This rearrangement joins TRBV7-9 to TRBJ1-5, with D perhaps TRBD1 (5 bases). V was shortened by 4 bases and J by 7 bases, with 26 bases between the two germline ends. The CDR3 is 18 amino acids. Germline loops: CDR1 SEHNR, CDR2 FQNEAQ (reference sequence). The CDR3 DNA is TGTGCCAGCAGCTCCGAGACCTTACCGGGACCCAGGAGGCAGCCCCAGCATTTT. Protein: CASSSETLPGPRRQPQHF.